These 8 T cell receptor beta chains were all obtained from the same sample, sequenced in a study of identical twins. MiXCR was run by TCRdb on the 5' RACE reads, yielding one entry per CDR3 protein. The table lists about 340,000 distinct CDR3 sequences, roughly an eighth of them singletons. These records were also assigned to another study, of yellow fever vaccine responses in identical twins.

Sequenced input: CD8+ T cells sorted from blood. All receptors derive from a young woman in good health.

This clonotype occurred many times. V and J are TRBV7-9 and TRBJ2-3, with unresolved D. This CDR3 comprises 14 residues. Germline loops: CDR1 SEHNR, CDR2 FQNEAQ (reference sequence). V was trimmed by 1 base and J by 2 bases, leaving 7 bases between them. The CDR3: CASSLGEATDTQYF. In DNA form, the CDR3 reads TGTGCCAGCAGCTTAGGCGAGGCCACAGATACGCAGTATTTT. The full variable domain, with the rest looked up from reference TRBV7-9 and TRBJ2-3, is DTGVSQNPRHKITKRGQNVTFRCDPISEHNRLYWYRQTLGQGPEFLTYFQNEAQLEKSRLLSDRFSAERPKGSFSTLEIQRTEQGDSAMYLCASSLGEATDTQYFGPGTRLTVL.

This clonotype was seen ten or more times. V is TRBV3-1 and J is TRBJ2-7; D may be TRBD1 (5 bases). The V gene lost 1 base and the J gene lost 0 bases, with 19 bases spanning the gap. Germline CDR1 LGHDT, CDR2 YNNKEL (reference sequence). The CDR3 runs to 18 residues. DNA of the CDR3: TGTGCCAGCAGCCAAGCCCTACCCCTTGACAGTTTCTCCTACGAGCAGTACTTC. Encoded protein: CASSQALPLDSFSYEQYF.

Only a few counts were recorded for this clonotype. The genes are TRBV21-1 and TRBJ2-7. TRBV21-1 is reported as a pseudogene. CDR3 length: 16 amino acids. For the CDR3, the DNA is TGTGCCAGCAGCACCTCAAGGGTGTCGGCTCACTACGAGCAGTACGTC. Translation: CASSTSRVSAHYEQYV.

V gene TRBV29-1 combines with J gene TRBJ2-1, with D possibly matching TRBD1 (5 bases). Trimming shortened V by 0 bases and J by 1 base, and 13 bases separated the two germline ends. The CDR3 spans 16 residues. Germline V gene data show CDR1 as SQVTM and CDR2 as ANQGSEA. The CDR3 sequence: CSVEDGRVGSYNEQFF. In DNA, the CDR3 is TGCAGCGTTGAAGACGGCAGGGTAGGATCCTACAATGAGCAGTTCTTC.

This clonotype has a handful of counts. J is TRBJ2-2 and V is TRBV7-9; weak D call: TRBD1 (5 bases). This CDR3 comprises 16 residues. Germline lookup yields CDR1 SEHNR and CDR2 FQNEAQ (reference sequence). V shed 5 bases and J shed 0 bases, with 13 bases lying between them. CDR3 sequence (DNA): TGTGCCAGCAGCCCACCAGGGAATGCGAACACCGGGGAGCTGTTTTTT. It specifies CASSPPGNANTGELFF.

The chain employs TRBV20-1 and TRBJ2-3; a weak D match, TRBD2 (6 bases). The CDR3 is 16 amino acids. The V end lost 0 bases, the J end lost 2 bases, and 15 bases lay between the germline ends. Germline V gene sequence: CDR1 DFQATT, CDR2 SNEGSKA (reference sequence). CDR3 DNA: TGCAGTGCTAGAGATCGGGTAGCGGATATCACAGATACGCAGTATTTT. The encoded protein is CSARDRVADITDTQYF.

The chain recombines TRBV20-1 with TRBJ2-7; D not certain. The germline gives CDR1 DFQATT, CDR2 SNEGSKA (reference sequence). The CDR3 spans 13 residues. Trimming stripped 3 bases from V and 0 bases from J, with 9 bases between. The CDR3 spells CSASTDNSYEQYF. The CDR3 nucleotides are TGCAGTGCTAGTACAGATAACTCCTACGAGCAGTACTTC.

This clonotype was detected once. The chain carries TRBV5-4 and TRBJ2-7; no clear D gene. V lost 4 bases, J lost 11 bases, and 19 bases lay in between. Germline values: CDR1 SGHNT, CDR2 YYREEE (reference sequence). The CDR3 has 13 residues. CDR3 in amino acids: CASSPGLTYWEYF. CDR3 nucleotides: TGTGCCAGCAGCCCCGGGCTGACCTACTGGGAGTACTTC.